The following is a T cell receptor (beta chain) sequence with its context. This sample was taken from a study of blood T cell repertoires in COVID-19. About the study: Specimens from acute and convalescent COVID-19 originated in the United States, Italy and Spain. In each case, the material was cDNA or gDNA derived from T cells, B-cell-depleted T cells, or PBMCs.

Trimming pared 3 bases from V and 4 bases from J, leaving 10 bases between. Germline CDR1 reads LNHNV; CDR2 reads YYDKDF (reference sequence). This CDR3 region has 14 residues. Original data processing: The authors estimated nucleated cell counts from reference gene primer amplification. TCRdb keeps only in-frame clones here, not all; method: immunoSEQ multiplex PCR. That table furnishes V, J and clone size, whereas the DNA furnished D and trimming. The sample comprises hundreds of thousands of clones, over 75% of which are singletons, and 8.6% rests with the top ten. The V call is TRBV15, the J call TRBJ2-1, with a possible D match to TRBD2 (6 bases). This TCR derives from a human donor in a cohort sampled during active COVID-19. The specimen sequenced was peripheral blood. The CDR3 is CATSRTRDYNEQFF. The DNA for the CDR3 is TGTGCCACCAGCAGGACTAGGGATTACAATGAGCAGTTCTTC. Complete variable domain (other parts from reference TRBV15 and TRBJ2-1): DAMVIQNPRYQVTQFGKPVTLSCSQTLNHNVMYWYQQKSSQAPKLLFHYYDKDFNNEADTPDNFQSRRPNTSFCFLDIRSPGLGDTAMYLCATSRTRDYNEQFFGPGTRLTVL.